One and the same sample provided the 10 T cell receptor beta chains below, sequenced in a study of tumor and adjacent non-tumor tissue in lung cancer. Three rounds of nested PCR, following a modified ARM-PCR protocol, produced the TCRbeta library. TCRdb reanalysed the multiplex PCR reads using MiXCR and keeps one entry per CDR3 protein. The sample yields tens of thousands of distinct CDR3 sequences, around 70% seen once. RNA was extracted from bulk tissue without any cell sorting. This non-tumor lung sample came from over 3 cm beyond the tumor edge. Sequencing was carried out using distant non-tumor lung tissue. These receptors came from a woman between 45 and 65 years old with non-small cell lung cancer.

Comment on this clonotype: This may arise from a read error, as a much more abundant clone is one base away. V is TRBV20-1 and J is TRBJ2-7; 7 bases align to TRBD1. CDR1 is DFQATT and CDR2 is SNEGSKA in the germline V gene (reference sequence). Trimming cost V 3 bases and J 6 bases; bases outside gene matches: 14. The CDR3 extends over 15 amino acids. The CDR3 protein is CSASAGTANVTEQYF. CDR3 coding DNA: TGCAGTGCTAGTGCCGGGACAGCGAATGTCACCGAGCAGTACTTC.

As regards this clonotype: One end of the junction is discordant with germline, which a read error may explain. This sequence joins TRBV11-2 and TRBJ2-2; tentatively, D is TRBD1 or TRBD2 (5 bases each). The CDR3 loop spans 14 amino acids. Germline lookup yields CDR1 SGHAT and CDR2 FQNNGV. CDR3 amino acids: CASSLEQLGRELIF. DNA of the CDR3: TGTGCCAGCAGCTTAGAACAATTAGGCAGGGAGCTGATTTTT.

This clonotype was found once. A much larger clonotype is one base distant, so this may be a read error. The chain employs TRBV30 and TRBJ2-7; possibly TRBD2 for D (6 bases). The CDR3 runs to 12 residues. Germline CDR1 reads GTSNPN; CDR2 reads SVGIG (reference sequence). The DNA of the CDR3 is TGTGACTGGGAGAGGAGGGCCCAGGAGCAGTACTTC. Protein product: CDWERRAQEQYF.

The genes are TRBV19 and TRBJ2-1; 7 bases agree with TRBD2. J gave up 6 bases and V 7 bases, and 6 bases lay outside the gene matches. This CDR3 spans 13 amino acids. Germline V CDR1 and CDR2: LNHDA, SQIVND (reference sequence). CDR3 DNA: TGTGCCAGTAAGGCGGGAGCAGTCAATGAGCAGTTCTTC. Translation: CASKAGAVNEQFF. The whole variable domain, remainder taken from reference TRBV19 and TRBJ2-1, is DGGITQSPKYLFRKEGQNVTLSCEQNLNHDAMYWYRQDPGQGLRLIYYSQIVNDFQKGDIAEGYSVSREKKESFPLTVTSAQKNPTAFYLCASKAGAVNEQFFGPGTRLTVL.

Concerning this clonotype: A much larger clone differs by one base, so this may be a read error. The chain joins TRBV6-6 to TRBJ2-2; D might be TRBD2 (5 bases). Germline CDR1 MNHNY, CDR2 SVGAGI (reference sequence). The CDR3 covers 14 residues. The CDR3 DNA reads as TGTGCCACCAGTACACTAGGCGGCACCGGGGAGCTGTTTTTT. It translates to CATSTLGGTGELFF.

As regards this clonotype: The conserved phenylalanine or tryptophan normally closing the CDR3 is absent here, so this likely arose from a read error. This chain links TRBV11-1 with TRBJ2-3; TRBD1 matches at 8 bases. This CDR3 is 17 amino acids long. Germline V gene data show CDR1 as SGHAT and CDR2 as FQDESV (reference sequence). CDR3 region: CASSSNKGQVCTDTQYS. The CDR3 nucleotides are TGTGCCAGCAGCTCAAACAAGGGACAGGTATGCACAGATACACAGTATTCT.

About this clonotype: This may be a read error: a much more frequent sequence differs by one nucleotide. This chain connects TRBV12-3 or TRBV12-4 to TRBJ2-3; 9 nucleotides match TRBD2. The CDR3 runs 16 residues. The DNA of the CDR3 is TGTGCCAGCAGTCCTATAGCGGGAGCGGGCACAGATACGCAGTGTTTT. Translating it yields CASSPIAGAGTDTQCF.

Details on this clonotype: Since the CDR3 does not end with the conserved phenylalanine or tryptophan, this likely comes from a read error. V is TRBV4-3 and J is TRBJ1-2; TRBD1 is a possible D gene (6 bases). The CDR3 has 14 amino acids. The germline CDR1 and CDR2 sequences are LGHNA and YSLEER. The V gene lost 3 bases and the J gene lost 8 bases, with 16 bases spanning the gap. CDR3 region: CASSQVLGGRGYTS. CDR3 nucleotides: TGCGCCAGCAGCCAGGTTTTGGGGGGCAGGGGCTACACCTCC.

Notes on this clonotype: At one end the junction does not follow the germline gene, possibly because of a read error. This chain links TRBV11-1 with TRBJ2-3; 7 bases match TRBD2. Looked up from germline, CDR1 is SGHAT and CDR2 is FQDESV (reference sequence). The CDR3 extends over 14 amino acids. The CDR3 DNA is TGTGCCAGCCGCTTACTGGTGGGAGGGGATACGCAGTATTTT. It encodes CASRLLVGGDTQYF. Full variable domain (remainder filled in from reference TRBV11-1 and TRBJ2-3): EAEVAQSPRYKITEKSQAVAFWCDPISGHATLYWYRQILGQGPELLVQFQDESVVDDSQLPKDRFSAERLKGVDSTLKIQPAELGDSAMYLCASRLLVGGDTQYFGPGTRLTVL.

Turning to this clonotype: The junction departs from germline at one end; a sequencing error may be responsible. The genes are TRBV6-5 and TRBJ1-2, with D unclear. This CDR3 has 13 residues. Germline CDR1 and CDR2: MNHEY and SVGAGI. The DNA for the CDR3 is TGTGCCAGCAGAGATGGACCGGGTTGGGGTTACAGCTTC. Translated, it gives CASRDGPGWGYSF.